These 23 T cell receptor beta chains came from one sample sequenced in a study of shared clonotypes between healthy human individuals. Assay: immunoSEQ multiplex PCR; the TCRdb copy retains only in-frame clones and omits some. The data hold about 1.1 million clones, with 60% to 80% observed a single time. The sequencing input was memory CD4+ T cells from PBMCs. The subset: CD45RA-negative fraction. Receptors originate from a man aged 18 to 30 in good health. Some clones in this sample may be carry-over from other donors' samples.

This chain joins TRBV28 and TRBJ2-1; D call uncertain. Germline loops: CDR1 MDHEN, CDR2 SYDVKM. V gave up 4 bases and J gave up 0 bases, with 13 bases separating them. This CDR3 has 16 amino acids. The CDR3 protein is CASSSMTSNSYNEQFF. The CDR3 DNA reads as TGTGCCAGCAGTTCGATGACTTCCAACTCCTACAATGAGCAGTTCTTC.

In this sample, this clone turned up once. V is TRBV29-1 and J is TRBJ2-3; D gene ambiguous. Germline CDR1 is SQVTM and CDR2 is ANQGSEA. V was clipped by 7 bases and J by 5 bases, with 16 bases between them. The CDR3 is made up of 13 amino acids. The chain's CDR3 is CSATLWGGDTQYF. CDR3 nucleotide sequence: TGCAGCGCGACCTTATGGGGTGGAGATACGCAGTATTTT.

Turning to this clone: Other nucleotide sequences in the sample specify the same CDR3. The rearrangement links TRBV5-1 to TRBJ1-3; 8 bases fit TRBD1. Germline assignment: CDR1 SGHRS and CDR2 YFSETQ. Germline trimming cut 3 bases from V and 1 base from J; bases unmatched to any gene: 3. The CDR3 totals 15 residues. The CDR3 reads CASSSGQASGNTIYF. In DNA form, the CDR3 reads TGCGCCAGCAGCTCGGGACAGGCGTCTGGAAACACCATATATTTT.

This clone came up a few times. The chain couples TRBV2 to TRBJ2-1; D is perhaps TRBD1 (6 bases). This CDR3 has 10 amino acids. Trimming stripped 2 bases from V and 14 bases from J, with 7 bases between. Germline CDR1 and CDR2: SNHLY and FYNNEI. CDR3 region: CASSERTEFF. For the CDR3, the DNA is TGTGCCAGCAGTGAACGGACAGAGTTCTTC.

The chain joins TRBV2 to TRBJ1-2; D gene unclear. The CDR3 totals 17 residues. Trimming removed 10 bases at V and 2 bases at J, with 26 bases between. CDR1 SNHLY and CDR2 FYNNEI come from the germline V gene. CDR3 sequence: CANIQPRHRRQNYGYTF. CDR3 DNA sequence: TGTGCCAACATCCAACCCCGACATAGGAGGCAGAACTATGGCTACACCTTC.

The rearrangement uses TRBV7-8 and TRBJ2-1, with TRBD2 matching over 9 bases. The V gene's germline CDR1 is SGHVS and CDR2 FQNEAQ. This CDR3 is 16 amino acids long. V was clipped by 2 bases and J by 5 bases; unmatched bases: 7. This chain's CDR3 is CASSLSWLAGNNEQFF. For the CDR3, the DNA is TGTGCCAGCAGCTTAAGTTGGCTAGCGGGAAACAATGAGCAGTTCTTC.

The chain uses TRBV4-3 and TRBJ2-2; D is undetermined. The germline V gene has CDR1 LGHNA and CDR2 YSLEER. V lost 0 bases to trimming and J lost 3 bases, with 23 bases between them. This CDR3 has 20 residues. CDR3 nucleotide sequence: TGCGCCAGCAGCCAAGATATGGGTCAGTATGGAACCGGAGACACCGGGGAGCTGTTTTTT. Amino acids: CASSQDMGQYGTGDTGELFF.

This clone was seen just once. The rearrangement joins TRBV28 to TRBJ2-5; D remains ambiguous. Trimming took 6 bases from V and 4 from J, leaving 15 bases between them. The CDR3 loop spans 14 amino acids. The V gene's germline CDR1 is MDHEN and CDR2 SYDVKM. The CDR3 coding sequence is TGTGCCAGCAGATACCCCGGGCCACGAGAGACCCAGTACTTC. It codes for CASRYPGPRETQYF. Supplemented by reference TRBV28 and TRBJ2-5, the full variable domain reads DVKVTQSSRYLVKRTGEKVFLECVQDMDHENMFWYRQDPGLGLRLIYFSYDVKMKEKGDIPEGYSVSREKKERFSLILESASTNQTSMYLCASRYPGPRETQYFGPGTRLLVL.

The V call is TRBV29-1, the J call TRBJ1-3, with D perhaps matching TRBD1 (6 bases). CDR3 length: 14 amino acids. Germline V CDR1 and CDR2: SQVTM, ANQGSEA. The V end lost 6 bases, the J end lost 0 bases, and 12 bases lay between the germline ends. CDR3 bases: TGCAGCGTCTTGACAGGCTACTCTGGAAACACCATATATTTT. As protein: CSVLTGYSGNTIYF.

The rearrangement uses TRBV6-4 and TRBJ2-3; 9 bases fit TRBD1. CDR3 size: 15 residues. V gave up 5 bases and J gave up 3 bases; unmatched junction bases: 6. Germline-derived CDR1 and CDR2 are MRHNA and SNTAGT. CDR3 sequence: CASSLGTGRTDTQYF. For the CDR3, the DNA is TGTGCCAGCAGTCTCGGGACAGGGAGAACAGATACGCAGTATTTT.

This rearrangement joins TRBV7-3 to TRBJ2-3; 14 nucleotides agree with TRBD2. CDR1 is SGHTA and CDR2 is FQGTGA in the germline V gene. V dropped 5 bases and J dropped 3; count of bases not matched to a gene: 7. The CDR3 spans 17 residues. For the CDR3, the DNA is TGTGCCAGCAGCGCCTCGGGACTAGCGGGAGTTACAGATACGCAGTATTTT. This gives the protein CASSASGLAGVTDTQYF.

The J gene is TRBJ1-1, the V gene TRBV5-6, with TRBD1 as a possible D gene (5 bases). Germline V gene lookup returns CDR1 SGHDT and CDR2 YYEEEE. The CDR3 has 17 amino acids. V lost 5 bases and J 1 base, leaving 21 bases between the germline ends. CDR3 sequence: CASSDTFKLGRNTEAFF. The CDR3 region has the DNA TGTGCCAGCAGTGATACGTTTAAATTGGGACGGAACACTGAAGCTTTCTTT.

This sequence joins TRBV29-1 and TRBJ2-7; unclear D gene. The V and J ends lost 4 bases and 2 bases respectively, with 15 bases between them. Germline CDR1 is SQVTM and CDR2 is ANQGSEA. This CDR3 contains 14 residues. CDR3 protein: CSVATDLLAYEQYF. For the CDR3, the DNA is TGCAGCGTTGCCACAGACTTGTTAGCCTACGAGCAGTACTTC.

The chain uses TRBV2 and TRBJ1-5; D is undetermined. Germline loops: CDR1 SNHLY, CDR2 FYNNEI. Trimming removed 3 bases from V and 5 bases from J, with 11 bases in between. The CDR3 has 14 residues. The CDR3 DNA follows: TGTGCCAGCAGTGATATCGCCCGGGATCAGCCCCAGCATTTT. Protein product: CASSDIARDQPQHF.

The chain links TRBV18 to TRBJ2-5; D ambiguous. With 3 bases removed from V and 4 bases from J, the gap between germline ends came to 18 bases. In germline, CDR1 is KGHSH, CDR2 LQKENI. This CDR3 contains 16 residues. CDR3 in amino acids: CASSPRSGPILETQYF. The CDR3 DNA reads TGTGCCAGCTCACCCCGGAGTGGGCCAATACTAGAGACCCAGTACTTC. The whole variable domain, remainder taken from reference TRBV18 and TRBJ2-5, is NAGVMQNPRHLVRRRGQEARLRCSPMKGHSHVYWYRQLPEEGLKFMVYLQKENIIDESGMPKERFSAEFPKEGPSILRIQQVVRGDSAAYFCASSPRSGPILETQYFGPGTRLLVL.

This clone has only one observation. V is TRBV6-1 and J is TRBJ2-5; TRBD1 aligns across 9 bases. This CDR3 is built from 15 residues. The V gene's germline CDR1 is MNHNS and CDR2 SASEGT. V lost 4 bases to trimming and J lost 5 bases; unmatched junction nucleotides: 8. For the CDR3, the DNA is TGTGCCAGCAGTGGCCTGACAGGGGGAGGCGAGACCCAGTACTTC. Residues: CASSGLTGGGETQYF.

This chain connects TRBV20-1 to TRBJ2-1; no reliable D call. The CDR3 is 11 amino acids. CDR1 is DFQATT, CDR2 SNEGSKA, per germline (reference sequence). The V and J ends lost 6 bases and 5 bases respectively, with 8 bases between them. This CDR3 is CSAITNNEQFF. In DNA form, the CDR3 reads TGCAGTGCGATCACAAACAATGAGCAGTTCTTC.

The chain is built from TRBV6-1 and TRBJ1-3; D not resolved. V lost 3 bases and J 0 bases, leaving 15 bases between the germline ends. The CDR3 has 17 residues. The germline V gene has CDR1 MNHNS and CDR2 SASEGT. The CDR3 reads CASSEIEASLSGNTIYF. The CDR3 DNA is TGTGCCAGCAGTGAGATCGAAGCCAGCCTCTCTGGAAACACCATATATTTT.

This clone was counted at least ten times. The sample holds other DNA sequences that translate to the same CDR3. The chain links TRBV29-1 to TRBJ1-2; TRBD1 matches 7 bases. Unmatched junction bases numbered 13, after V lost 6 bases and J lost 3 bases. This CDR3 is 15 amino acids long. Germline CDR1 and CDR2: SQVTM and ANQGSEA. This chain's CDR3 is CSVPATGDIYYGYTF. The CDR3 DNA reads as TGCAGCGTCCCTGCAACAGGGGACATCTACTATGGCTACACCTTC.

Concerning this clone itself: This specimen includes other DNA sequences encoding the same CDR3. This chain connects TRBV7-2 to TRBJ2-3; D unresolved. Trimming took off 3 bases at V and 2 bases at J, with 6 bases between the two ends. Germline CDR1 SGHTA, CDR2 FQGNSA. The CDR3 length is 13 residues. This chain's CDR3 is CASSFGPTDTQYF. CDR3 bases: TGTGCCAGCAGCTTTGGGCCCACAGATACGCAGTATTTT.

This chain connects TRBV30 to TRBJ2-3, with 7 bases that match TRBD2. This CDR3 is 17 amino acids long. Germline CDR1 and CDR2: GTSNPN and SVGIG (reference sequence). V lost 3 bases, J lost 0 bases, and 12 bases stayed unmatched. CDR3 in DNA: TGTGCCTGGAGGGCCAGCCGGACTAGGACTAGCACAGATACGCAGTATTTT. This encodes CAWRASRTRTSTDTQYF. Full variable domain (outside the CDR3, taken from reference TRBV30 and TRBJ2-3): SQTIHQWPATLVQPVGSPLSLECTVEGTSNPNLYWYRQAAGRGLQLLFYSVGIGQISSEVPQNLSASRPQDRQFILSSKKLLLSDSGFYLCAWRASRTRTSTDTQYFGPGTRLTVL.

The sample holds a few counts of this clone. The sample carries other DNA sequences with the same CDR3. The chain recombines TRBV27 with TRBJ1-5; 10 nucleotides align to TRBD1. The CDR3 sequence is 14 residues long. The ends lost 8 bases at V and 2 bases at J; junction bases unmatched: 3. The germline gives CDR1 MNHEY, CDR2 SMNVEV (reference sequence). In nucleotides, the CDR3 is TGTGCCAGCCGGGGGACAGGGGGCAATCAGCCCCAGCATTTT. Its protein is CASRGTGGNQPQHF.

The chain carries TRBV5-1 and TRBJ2-7; no reliable D call. V lost 6 bases and J lost 2, with 15 bases in between. CDR1 is SGHRS, CDR2 YFSETQ, per germline. CDR3 size: 14 residues. The CDR3 nucleotides are TGCGCCAGCAACCCCTCAGCAGGTACCTACGAGCAGTACTTC. It codes for CASNPSAGTYEQYF.